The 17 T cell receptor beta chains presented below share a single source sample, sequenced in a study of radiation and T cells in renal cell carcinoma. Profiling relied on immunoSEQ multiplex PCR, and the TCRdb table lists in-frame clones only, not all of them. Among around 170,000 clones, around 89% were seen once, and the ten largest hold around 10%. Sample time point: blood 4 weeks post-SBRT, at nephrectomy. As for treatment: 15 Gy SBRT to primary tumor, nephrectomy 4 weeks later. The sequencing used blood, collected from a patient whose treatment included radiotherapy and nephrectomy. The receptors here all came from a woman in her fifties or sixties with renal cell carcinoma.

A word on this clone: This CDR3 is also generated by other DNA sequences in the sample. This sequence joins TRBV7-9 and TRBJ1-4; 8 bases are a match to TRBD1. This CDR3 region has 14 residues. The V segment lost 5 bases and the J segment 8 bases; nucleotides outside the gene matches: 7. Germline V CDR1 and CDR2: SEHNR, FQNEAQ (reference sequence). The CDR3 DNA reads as TGTGCCAGCAGCCAAGGACAGGGTCGGGAAAAACTGTTTTTT. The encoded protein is CASSQGQGREKLFF.

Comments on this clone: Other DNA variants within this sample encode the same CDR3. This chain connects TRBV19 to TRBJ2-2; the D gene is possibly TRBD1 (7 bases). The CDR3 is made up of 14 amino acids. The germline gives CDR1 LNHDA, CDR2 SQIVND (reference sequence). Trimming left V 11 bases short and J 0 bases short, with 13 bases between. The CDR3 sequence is CASRGAANTGELFF. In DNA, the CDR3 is TGTGCCTCCAGGGGGGCCGCGAACACCGGGGAGCTGTTTTTT.

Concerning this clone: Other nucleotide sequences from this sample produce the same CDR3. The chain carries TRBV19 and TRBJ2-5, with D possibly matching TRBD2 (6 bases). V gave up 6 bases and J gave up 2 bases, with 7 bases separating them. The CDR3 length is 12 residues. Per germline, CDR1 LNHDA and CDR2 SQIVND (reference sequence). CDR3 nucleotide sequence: TGTGCCAGTAGGGGGAGGCAAGAGACCCAGTACTTC. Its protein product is CASRGRQETQYF.

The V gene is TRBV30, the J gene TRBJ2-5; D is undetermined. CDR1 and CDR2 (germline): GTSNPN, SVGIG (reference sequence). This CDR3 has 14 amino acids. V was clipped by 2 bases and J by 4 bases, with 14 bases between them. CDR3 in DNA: TGTGCCTGGAGTTCCACGGCTGGGGTAGAGACCCAGTACTTC. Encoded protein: CAWSSTAGVETQYF.

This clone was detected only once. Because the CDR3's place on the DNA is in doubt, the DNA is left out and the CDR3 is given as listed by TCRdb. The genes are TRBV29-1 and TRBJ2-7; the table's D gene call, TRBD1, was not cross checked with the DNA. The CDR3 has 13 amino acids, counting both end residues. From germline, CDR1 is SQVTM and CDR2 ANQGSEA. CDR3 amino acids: CSVASGTGAPEYF.

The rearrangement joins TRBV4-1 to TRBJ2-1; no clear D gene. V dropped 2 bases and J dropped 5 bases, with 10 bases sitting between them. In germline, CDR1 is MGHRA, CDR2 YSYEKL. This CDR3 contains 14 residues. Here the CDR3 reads CASSQYNRDNEQFF. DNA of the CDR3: TGCGCCAGCAGCCAATATAACAGAGACAATGAGCAGTTCTTC.

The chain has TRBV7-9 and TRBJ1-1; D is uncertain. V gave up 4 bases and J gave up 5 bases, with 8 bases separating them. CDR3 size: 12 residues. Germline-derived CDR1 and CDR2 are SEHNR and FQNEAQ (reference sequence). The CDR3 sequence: CASSYEGTEAFF. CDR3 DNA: TGTGCCAGCAGCTACGAGGGAACTGAAGCTTTCTTT.

The CDR3: CASSFLPDSYEQYF. As DNA, the CDR3 is TGCGCCAGCAGCTTCCTTCCGGACAGCTACGAGCAGTACTTC. The gene calls are TRBV5-1 and TRBJ2-7, with a possible D match to TRBD1 (6 bases). Germline CDR1 SGHRS, CDR2 YFSETQ. V was shortened by 2 bases and J by 3 bases, with 12 bases between the two germline ends. CDR3 length: 14 residues.

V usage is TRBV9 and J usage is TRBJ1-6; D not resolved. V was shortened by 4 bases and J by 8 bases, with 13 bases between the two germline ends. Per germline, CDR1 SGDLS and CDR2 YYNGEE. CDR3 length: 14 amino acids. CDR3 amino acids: CASSKDEGYSPLHF. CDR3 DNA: TGTGCCAGCAGCAAAGATGAGGGTTATTCACCCCTCCACTTT.

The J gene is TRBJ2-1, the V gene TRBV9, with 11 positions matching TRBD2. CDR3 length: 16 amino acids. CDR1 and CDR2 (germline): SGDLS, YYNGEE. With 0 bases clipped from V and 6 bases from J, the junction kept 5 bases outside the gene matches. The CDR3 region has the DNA TGTGCCAGCAGCGTAGTAGTAGCGGGGGGGTTCAATGAGCAGTTCTTC. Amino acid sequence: CASSVVVAGGFNEQFF.

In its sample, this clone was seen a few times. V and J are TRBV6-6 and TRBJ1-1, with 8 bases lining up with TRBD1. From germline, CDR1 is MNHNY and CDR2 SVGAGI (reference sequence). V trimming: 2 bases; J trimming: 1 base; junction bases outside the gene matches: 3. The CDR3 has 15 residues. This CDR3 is CASSYHGQGNTEAFF. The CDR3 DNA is TGTGCCAGCAGTTACCACGGACAGGGGAACACTGAAGCTTTCTTT.

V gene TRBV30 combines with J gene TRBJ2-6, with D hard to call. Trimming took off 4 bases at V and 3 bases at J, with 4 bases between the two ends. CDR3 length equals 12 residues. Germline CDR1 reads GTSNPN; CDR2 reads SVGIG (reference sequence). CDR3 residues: CAWTRGANVLTF. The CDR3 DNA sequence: TGTGCCTGGACGCGTGGGGCCAACGTCCTGACTTTC.

The CDR3 here is CATSREGTSEQYF. CDR3 sequence (DNA): TGTGCCACCAGCAGAGAGGGCACGAGCGAGCAGTACTTC. The V gene is TRBV15, the J gene TRBJ2-7; D unresolved. CDR1 LNHNV and CDR2 YYDKDF come from the germline V gene (reference sequence). The CDR3 covers 13 residues. The V and J ends lost 0 bases and 6 bases respectively, with 9 bases between them.

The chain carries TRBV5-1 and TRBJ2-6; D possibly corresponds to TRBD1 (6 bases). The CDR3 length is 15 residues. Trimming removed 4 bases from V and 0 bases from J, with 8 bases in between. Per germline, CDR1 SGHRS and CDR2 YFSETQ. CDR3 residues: CASSPGDSGANVLTF. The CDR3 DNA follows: TGCGCCAGCAGCCCAGGGGACTCTGGGGCCAACGTCCTGACTTTC.

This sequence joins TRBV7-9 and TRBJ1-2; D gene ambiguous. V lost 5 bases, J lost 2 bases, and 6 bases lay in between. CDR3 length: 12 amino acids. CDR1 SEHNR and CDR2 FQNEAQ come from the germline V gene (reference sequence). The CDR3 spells CASSEANYGYTF. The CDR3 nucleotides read TGTGCCAGCAGCGAAGCAAACTATGGCTACACCTTC.

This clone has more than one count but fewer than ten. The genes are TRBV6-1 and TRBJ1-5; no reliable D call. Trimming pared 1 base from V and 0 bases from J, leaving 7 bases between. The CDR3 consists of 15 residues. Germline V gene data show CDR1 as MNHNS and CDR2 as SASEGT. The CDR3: CASSEGSLSNQPQHF. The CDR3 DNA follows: TGTGCCAGCAGTGAAGGGAGCCTTAGCAATCAGCCCCAGCATTTT.

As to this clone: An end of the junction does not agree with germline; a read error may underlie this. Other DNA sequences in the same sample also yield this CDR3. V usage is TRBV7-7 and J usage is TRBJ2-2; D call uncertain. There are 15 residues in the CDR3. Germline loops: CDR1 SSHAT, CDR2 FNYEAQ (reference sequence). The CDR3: CASSLGAGNTGELFF. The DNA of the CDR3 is TGTGCTAGCAGCTTAGGCGCCGGGAACACCGGGGAGCTGTTTTTT.